This entry is about one T cell receptor beta chain. Its binding antigen is unknown. Per-nucleotide qualities are absent, and no much larger clonotype sits a single base away. Peripheral blood samples were provided by related bone marrow donors on the day of marrow donation. Mononuclear cells from peripheral blood and bone marrow were separated by Ficoll-Hypaque density centrifugation and then cryopreserved. The data belong to a study of T cells after posttransplantation cyclophosphamide (dated by TCRdb to 2015 to 2016). With regard to the full study: The study tracked T cell repertoire reconstitution by TRB sequencing after myeloablative bone marrow transplantation using posttransplantation cyclophosphamide as GVHD prophylaxis. TRB sequencing was performed on blood from all 35 or so PTCy patients with 1-year posttransplant specimens. Public TRB sequences were queried against a database of over 3,600 sequences associated with responses to pathogens, tumor antigens, self-antigens and alloantigens. Because TRA and TRB clonality correlated tightly in 8 to 10 samples, the subsequent TCR analyses were limited to TRB only. Antigen receptor sequencing covered samples from approximately 38 PTCy-treated patients and 16 of their related bone marrow donors. In 3 patients, up to 3 additional blood samples taken between 2 and 5.2 years after transplant also underwent TRB sequencing, as did pretransplant blood from 4 patients. The full study reports these points: At 1-2 months, donor-recipient similarity was low but rose over the first year, and the later blood repertoires were often dominated by donor CD8+ memory clones. The TRB repertoires of T cells infiltrating skin or GI tract showed only limited overlap with the TRB repertoires of T cells in blood. Across roughly 49 patients, TRB clonality was highly associated with recipient CMV seropositivity and CMV reactivation, and PTCy diversity was similar to diversity in CNI/methotrexate controls.

TRB sequencing was run on genomic DNA with either the immunoSEQ assay at survey resolution or the hsTCRB kit. Per the original workflow: The immunoSEQ software handled initial read processing, and the LymphoSeq R package was used for repertoire analyses. Clonality was computed as 1 minus normalized Shannon entropy; Gini coefficient was also calculated for each TRB dataset. To infer phenotypes in unsorted samples, TRB sequences from sorted subsets of the recipient or donor were mapped onto the unsorted samples of the same recipient. In its TCRdb copy, this immuneACCESS table keeps in-frame sequences only and misses some clones. Where compared with another copy, unresolved V genes explain less than half of these, and the others have no known cause. V and J calls and clone size are those listed in that table; D and trimming were worked out from the DNA. In this sample the table shows 45,000 or so clones, around 91% of which occur a single time. 3% to 3.5% of the sample rests with the top ten.

The material sequenced was PBMCs. The source is a woman aged 45-65 years in good health and a related stem cell transplant donor.

The bases are TGCGCCAGCAGCTTGGGGCAGGGCGGCTATGGCTACACCTTC. This encodes CASSLGQGGYGYTF. The rearrangement joined TRBV5-1 to TRBJ1-2; perhaps TRBD1 is the D gene, with 5 bases matching. According to the germline V gene, CDR1 reads SGHRS and CDR2 reads YFSETQ. A distance of 10 bases separates the germline ends of V and J, which lose 0 bases and 4 bases respectively. The CDR3 contains 14 residues, cysteine and phenylalanine counted. The only DNA kept is the CDR3, 42 bases in frame from the first base.